This T cell receptor (beta chain) was found in a study of cytomegalovirus exposure and HLA in healthy donors (dated by TCRdb to about 2017). About the full investigation: In an earlier analysis of some 550 of the donors, approximately 260 Gb of sequence data and some 100 million unique TCR beta sequences from roughly 180 million T cells were reported. Using immunosequencing, the study profiled T cell repertoires from 500 to 800 subjects and related those repertoires to cytomegalovirus serostatus. HLA typing included class I and class II loci at four-digit resolution. An earlier analysis of nearly 600 of the donors applied high-throughput TCR beta sequencing to assess whether each TCR beta V gene segment acted as functional or pseudogenic. Along with the approximately 650-subject first cohort, a separate validation cohort of over 90 different subjects was used. Of the roughly 420 genotyped donors, roughly 80% were placed in the genetic ancestry cluster associated with self-reported Caucasian donors. In a later analysis, previously published TCR beta repertoires from 666 donors were re-analyzed and high-resolution HLA genotyping was added so that TCR occurrence patterns could be studied. Rather than drawing on any new phenotypic data, the later analysis identified candidate immune exposures from TCR beta sequences and the way those sequences occurred across donors. Donor age, sex, ethnicity and CMV serostatus were compiled alongside the repertoire data. On average, around 240,000 unique TCR beta nucleotide sequences were sequenced per donor among 398 genotyped donors of the cohort, with roughly 20% of those sequences being non-productive. The number of donors typed differed by locus, with about 629-630 for A, B, C, DRB1 and DQB1, roughly 520 for DQA1, approximately 580 for DPA1, and some 450 for DPB1. A few DR-DQ haplotypes were handled as single units for association and clustering because linkage in the cohort was strong. To predict cytomegalovirus infection status, the study brought together high-throughput TCR immunosequencing, statistical association of individual TCRs with disease status, and machine learning. Genome-wide SNP genotypes for about 60% of the 666 donors were used in a later genetic analysis, which treated that subset as a discovery cohort. An early release that covered about 600 HLA-typed donors contained approximately 300 gigabases of sequencing data and tens of millions of unique TCR sequences. The study aimed to test whether cataloging public T cell receptors could reveal signatures of past pathogen exposure. Every repertoire in the discovery cohort had been generated on one and the same sequencing platform.

This clone was seen a handful of times. Its antigen specificity is not known. Base qualities are not provided; no much larger clone lies one nucleotide away. The full study reports these points: A total of about 180 TCR beta chains were listed by the study as associated with cytomegalovirus. Some IMGT-functional V segments, including TRBV6-2 and TRBV6-3, could not be told apart with the 87-base-pair reads, so those segments were excluded. The authors suggested that the approach could potentially be generalized to other disease states and immunological phenotypes. An association between a missense DCLRE1C variant and V-gene and J-gene trimming of TCR beta chains was found in a later genetic analysis and replicated in an independent cohort. According to a later analysis, TCR association rates differed among HLA loci, with DRB1 alleles showing the most associated TCRs and HLA-C alleles showing the fewest. The classifier was reported to diagnose cytomegalovirus status with high specificity and sensitivity in both the original cohort and the validation cohort. Because HLA typing was missing for some donors at each locus, association tests included only the typed subset. In a later analysis, HLA-associated TCR beta chains were found to be more clonally expanded and to have lower generation probabilities than equally common non-associated chains. Linkage disequilibrium might explain the correlated functional status among segregating V segments, but an unknown experimental factor could not be excluded. In this cohort, only TCR beta chains were sequenced, and detectable features were limited by the absence of alpha or paired-chain data. Presence/absence analyses assumed roughly uniform sequencing depth across donors, an assumption that may not hold. A cluster of highly shared sequence variants was judged likely to be a technical artifact of the sequencing pipeline. A further reported finding was that TCR beta sequences accurately predicted the HLA-A and HLA-B alleles for most subjects in the first cohort. Several of the top co-occurrence clusters appeared to be linked to parvovirus B19, influenza, CMV and Epstein-Barr virus, according to a later analysis. An earlier analysis of approximately 500 of the donors showed that most TCR beta V segments appeared in productive rearrangements either about 87% or about 30% of the time, which broadly matched IMGT annotations. Immune exposure information for the cohort was limited to CMV serostatus. According to a later genetic analysis, donors in an Asian-associated ancestry cluster had fewer N-insertions in productive TCRs than the approximately 670-donor mean. A later analysis found that most CMV-associated TCR beta chains appeared HLA-restricted, with HLA associations seemingly driven largely by CMV exposure. While some public TCRs were present in many individuals, most TCR sequences turned up only very rarely across donors. Because counts were too low, about 17 rarely observed V segments, including chromosome 9 orphons, were excluded from the earlier analysis of 587 of the donors. Assigning TCR associations to individual alleles was difficult when HLA alleles, especially DR and DQ, strongly co-occurred. In vitro tests confirmed that a few of the cytomegalovirus-associated TCR beta chains recognize cytomegalovirus antigens. In a later analysis, around 15,000 TCR beta sequences were associated with specific HLA alleles at a false discovery rate of 0.05.

The cohort consisted of 600 to 750 healthy bone marrow donors. Cohort members were all nominally healthy when sampled, although unrecorded immune exposures were likely present. The donor tested CMV seropositive and was one of the 289 seropositive cohort members. Every donor gave a peripheral blood sample, and the peripheral blood mononuclear cells from that sample were used for TCR beta sequencing. The Qiagen DNeasy Blood Extraction Kit was used to extract genomic DNA from the blood cell samples. Library preparation used the immunoSEQ multiplex PCR assay. A mixture of 60 forward primers for TCR Vbeta segments and 13 reverse primers for TCR Jbeta segments was used in the multiplex PCR. The CDR3 region of rearranged TCR beta genes was amplified from genomic DNA with a multiplex PCR assay. On the Illumina HiSeq System, the amplified TCR beta libraries were sequenced as 87-base-pair reads. The study's own analysis went as follows. Across the roughly 670 repertoires, a later analysis counted roughly 84 million unique TCR beta chains, around 11 million of which were shared by at least two donors. Raw reads were error-corrected and collapsed into unique sequences by a nearest-neighbor algorithm in which closely related sequences were merged to remove PCR and sequencing errors. CDR3 sequences were aligned to IMGT reference sequences to assign V, D and J gene segments. For a sequence to be retained, a match of at least six nucleotides to both a V gene segment and a J gene segment was required. Rearrangements were called productive when the CDR3 lacked stop codons and stayed in frame with V and J; all others were non-productive. Following IMGT convention, CDR3 was defined as the stretch from the second conserved V-encoded cysteine to the conserved J-encoded phenylalanine. In an earlier analysis of just under 600 of the donors, sequences lacking an unambiguous match to a single V gene segment were excluded. An earlier analysis of 550 to 650 of the donors classified V segments as functional when productive rearrangements were above 56.7% and as segregating when the standard deviation between donors was above 5%. A statistical classification framework was developed to diagnose cytomegalovirus status using the catalog of TCR beta chain sequences. In a later analysis, TCR nucleotide sequences were compared against IMGT/GENE-DB human TR gene sequences so that V and J genes could be assigned. The TCRdist pipeline was used in a later analysis to assign CDR3 sequences and most-parsimonious VDJ recombination scenarios. A later analysis defined each TCR beta chain by its CDR3 amino acid sequence plus V-gene family, and excluded reads lacking a unique V-gene family. To address suspected cross-contamination and a sequencing artifact, a later analysis removed a few hundred highly shared, low-generation-probability nucleotide sequences. A later analysis calculated a clonal expansion index for each public chain from normalized within-repertoire ranks of inferred template counts. In a later analysis, generation probabilities were computed with a VDJ recombination model fitted to out-of-frame rearrangements, and the resulting probabilities were checked against IGoR. A later analysis scored TCR-TCR, TCR-HLA and TCR-CMV co-occurrence with hypergeometric tests, applying a repertoire-size bias correction to TCR pairs. To estimate false discovery rates, a later analysis permuted the HLA or CMV assignments 20 times. In a later analysis, co-occurring TCRs were grouped using DBSCAN, with TCRdist sequence similarity added in when clustering inside HLA-allele-positive subsets. Co-occurrence clustering excluded repertoires with fewer than 30,000 or more than 120,000 public chains, plus five with anomalous nucleotide sharing. TCRdb re-hosts the immuneACCESS table, in-frame sequences only. Its copies lack some clones; in the studies checked, an unresolved V gene accounts for under half of them, and the cause for the rest is not known. V, J and clone size are taken as reported in that table, and D and trimming were inferred from the DNA itself. The sample table records some 190,000 clones; 76% of these occur just once. About 2.5% of the sample goes to the ten largest clones.

From the cysteine up to the phenylalanine, the CDR3 has a length of 14 residues. The CDR3 DNA has 42 bases and is translated from base 1. The germline V gene gives CDR1 as SGHRS and CDR2 as YFSETQ. V and J lose 5 bases and 3 bases, and a span of 11 bases separates them. The source material was PBMCs. In this chain, TRBV5-1 is recombined with TRBJ1-4; a weak D assignment points to TRBD1 (6 bases agree). This sequence was found in a woman aged 30 to 39 in good health and CMV-seropositive. The CDR3 reads as follows: CASRGTGPNEKLFF. The DNA reads TGCGCCAGCAGGGGTACAGGGCCTAATGAAAAACTGTTTTTT. The variable domain in full, with residues beyond the CDR3 obtained from the reference TRBV5-1 and TRBJ1-4 genes, is KAGVTQTPRYLIKTRGQQVTLSCSPISGHRSVSWYQQTPGQGLQFLFEYFSETQRNKGNFPGRFSGRQFSNSRSEMNVSTLELGDSALYLCASRGTGPNEKLFFGSGTQLSVL.